This T cell receptor beta chain was sequenced in a study of shared clonotypes between healthy human individuals. With regard to this clone: The antigen remains unidentified.

In the authors' workflow: In the immunoSEQ data, sequences were junction-only and lacked quality scores, so filtering differed. Sequencing was performed with immunoSEQ multiplex PCR; in TCRdb, only in-frame clones are kept and a portion is missing. V, J and clone size derive from that table, while D and trimming were established from the DNA sequence. The sample lists about 380,000 clones, approximately 97% occurring once. Study-wide findings and caveats: In four donors, approximately 5% of naive CD4 clonotypes appeared in common. Generation probabilities were higher for clonotypes shared across all four sorted-subset donors than for unshared ones.

The germline V gene encodes CDR1 MGHRA and CDR2 YSYEKL. V was clipped by 4 bases and J by 5 bases, with 7 bases between them. CDR3 length: 12 amino acids. The origin of this receptor is a young man in good health. This chain connects TRBV4-1 to TRBJ2-3; maybe TRBD1 (6 bases). Material for sequencing was memory CD8+ T cells sorted from blood. Sample subset: CD45RO+ cells pooled with CCR7-negative TemRA cells. The CDR3 nucleotides read TGCGCCAGCAGCCGGACAGTAGATACGCAGTATTTT. Its protein is CASSRTVDTQYF.